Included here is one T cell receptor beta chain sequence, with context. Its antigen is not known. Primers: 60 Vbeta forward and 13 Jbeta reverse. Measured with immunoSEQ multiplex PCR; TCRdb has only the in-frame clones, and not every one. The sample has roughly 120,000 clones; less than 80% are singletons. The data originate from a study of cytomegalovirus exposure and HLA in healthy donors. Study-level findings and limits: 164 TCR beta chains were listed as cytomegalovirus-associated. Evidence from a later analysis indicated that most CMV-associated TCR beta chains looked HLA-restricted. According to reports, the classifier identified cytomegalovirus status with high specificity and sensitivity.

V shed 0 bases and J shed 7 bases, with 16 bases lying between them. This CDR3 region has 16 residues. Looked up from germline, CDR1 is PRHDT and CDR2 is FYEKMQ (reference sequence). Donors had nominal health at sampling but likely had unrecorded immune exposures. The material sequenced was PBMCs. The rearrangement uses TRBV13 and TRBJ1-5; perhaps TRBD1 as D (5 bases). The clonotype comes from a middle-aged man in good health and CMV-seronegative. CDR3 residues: CASSLGDSPAEQPQHF. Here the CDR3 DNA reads TGTGCCAGCAGCTTAGGTGACAGTCCGGCCGAACAGCCCCAGCATTTT.